Shown below are 22 T cell receptor beta chains from a single sample sequenced in a study of T cells in Graves' hyperthyroidism and ophthalmopathy. Authors of the study amplified TCR beta CDR3 regions from RNA transcripts. The HTBI primer set was used in a first-round RT-PCR of the TCR CDR3. TCRdb passed the multiplex PCR reads through MiXCR, listing each CDR3 protein once. The table shows a few hundred thousand distinct CDR3 sequences, with around 15% occurring only once. Sample: blood. These receptor sequences come from a woman aged 18 to 35 with Graves' hyperthyroidism.

The sample holds many counts of this clonotype. This chain uses TRBV7-3 with TRBJ2-3; D is undetermined. V was trimmed by 3 bases and J by 2 bases, leaving 9 bases between them. Germline assignment: CDR1 SGHTA and CDR2 FQGTGA. The CDR3 length is 14 residues. The CDR3 DNA sequence: TGTGCCAGCAGCTTTCTGGGTGACACAGATACGCAGTATTTT. It specifies CASSFLGDTDTQYF.

This clonotype was detected many times. This rearrangement joins TRBV7-3 to TRBJ2-1, with 8 bases fitting TRBD2. V lost 0 bases to trimming and J lost 3 bases; unmatched junction nucleotides: 4. CDR3 length: 16 amino acids. Germline V gives CDR1 SGHTA, CDR2 FQGTGA. The CDR3 reads CASSLTLAGGYNEQFF. CDR3 nucleotide sequence: TGTGCCAGCAGCTTAACACTGGCGGGAGGCTACAATGAGCAGTTCTTC.

This clonotype was counted between two and nine times. A much larger clone lies a single base off, so this may be a read error. The chain combines TRBV20-1 with TRBJ2-1; D remains unclear. Deletions cut 0 bases from V and 7 bases from J, with 10 bases between. Per germline, CDR1 DFQATT and CDR2 SNEGSKA (reference sequence). This CDR3 is built from 13 residues. CDR3 sequence: CSARDLSTNEQFF. As DNA, the CDR3 is TGCAGTGCTAGAGATCTCTCCACTAATGAGCAGTTCTTC.

This clonotype appeared a few times. The chain recombines TRBV9 with TRBJ2-3, with D uncertain. Trimming took 0 bases from V and 1 from J, leaving 6 bases between them. Germline V CDR1 and CDR2: SGDLS, YYNGEE. This CDR3 comprises 14 residues. In DNA, the CDR3 is TGTGCCAGCAGCGTAGGACTCGGCACAGATACGCAGTATTTT. The encoded protein is CASSVGLGTDTQYF.

The CDR3 protein is CASSQTDRSNQPQHF. For the CDR3, the DNA is TGTGCCAGCAGCCAAACCGACAGGAGCAATCAGCCCCAGCATTTT. The rearrangement links TRBV4-2 to TRBJ1-5; perhaps TRBD1 as D (6 bases). This CDR3 is built from 15 residues. Trimming removed 2 bases from V and 1 base from J, with 9 bases in between. In germline, CDR1 is LGHNA, CDR2 YNFKEQ.

This clonotype was counted a few times. The gene calls are TRBV27 and TRBJ2-2; 12 nucleotides line up with TRBD2. V gave up 6 bases and J gave up 5 bases; unmatched junction bases: 4. CDR1 is MNHEY, CDR2 SMNVEV, per germline (reference sequence). The CDR3 covers 15 residues. The CDR3 DNA reads as TGTGCCAGCAGCACTAGCGGGAGGTTAACCGGGGAGCTGTTTTTT. Its protein is CASSTSGRLTGELFF.

This clonotype was seen repeatedly, ten times or more. The rearrangement links TRBV27 to TRBJ2-7; 7 nucleotides agree with TRBD1. The CDR3 is 14 amino acids. V trimming: 5 bases; J trimming: 7 bases; junction bases outside the gene matches: 11. The germline CDR1 and CDR2 sequences are MNHEY and SMNVEV (reference sequence). Here the CDR3 reads CASSMGQSNGEQYF. The CDR3 DNA reads TGTGCCAGCAGTATGGGACAGTCAAACGGGGAGCAGTACTTC.

In this sample, this clonotype turned up many times. This chain links TRBV11-2 with TRBJ2-1; D might be TRBD2 (6 bases). V gave up 5 bases and J gave up 5 bases, with 19 bases separating them. CDR3 length: 16 amino acids. Germline V gene data show CDR1 as SGHAT and CDR2 as FQNNGV. The CDR3 DNA is TGTGCCAGCAGCCAAGAGGGGTTAGCGGTGCACAATGAGCAGTTCTTC. It codes for CASSQEGLAVHNEQFF.

This chain connects TRBV6-5 to TRBJ2-7; D is unresolved. Germline lookup yields CDR1 MNHEY and CDR2 SVGAGI. The CDR3 is 13 residues long. The V end was cut by 4 bases, the J end by 7 bases, with 14 bases between. This chain's CDR3 is CASSSLPWGEQYF. The CDR3, as DNA: TGTGCCAGCAGTTCCCTCCCATGGGGAGAGCAGTACTTC.

This clonotype was seen at least ten times. The chain recombines TRBV20-1 with TRBJ2-5, with TRBD2 matching 7 bases. With V trimmed by 3 bases and J by 5 bases, 3 bases remained unmatched. CDR3 length: 12 residues. Germline values: CDR1 DFQATT, CDR2 SNEGSKA (reference sequence). CDR3 in amino acids: CSASGRKETQYF. For the CDR3, the DNA is TGCAGTGCTAGCGGGAGGAAGGAGACCCAGTACTTC.

This clonotype was counted at least ten times. The rearrangement uses TRBV3-1 and TRBJ2-3, with 8 positions matching TRBD2. The J segment lost 6 bases and the V segment lost 3 bases, leaving 8 bases of the junction unmatched. This CDR3 comprises 15 residues. Germline V gives CDR1 LGHDT, CDR2 YNNKEL (reference sequence). DNA of the CDR3: TGTGCCAGCAGCCACGGGACTAGAGGCTACGATACGCAGTATTTT. Translation gives CASSHGTRGYDTQYF.

This clonotype was counted between two and nine times. The chain has TRBV15 and TRBJ2-7, with 15 bases identical to TRBD2. The junction had 20 bases not matched to a gene; V was cut back by 5 bases and J by 6 bases. Germline CDR1 LNHNV, CDR2 YYDKDF (reference sequence). The CDR3 is 20 amino acids. The CDR3 is CATSQGYGLAGGGRRGEQYF. The CDR3 DNA sequence: TGTGCCACCAGCCAAGGATATGGACTAGCGGGGGGGGGACGGAGAGGCGAGCAGTACTTC.

In this sample, this clonotype turned up many times. This chain links TRBV7-9 with TRBJ2-3; 9 nucleotides match TRBD1. This CDR3 is 16 amino acids long. The germline gives CDR1 SEHNR, CDR2 FQNEAQ (reference sequence). With 4 bases clipped from V and 5 bases from J, the junction kept 10 bases outside the gene matches. The CDR3 DNA sequence: TGTGCCAGCAGCTCTCCCGGGACAGGGTCGGGAGATACGCAGTATTTT. This translates into CASSSPGTGSGDTQYF.

There are many counts of this clonotype. CDR3 residues: CASSPSTGGLTEAFF. CDR3 coding DNA: TGTGCCAGCAGCCCCTCGACAGGCGGATTGACTGAAGCTTTCTTT. The chain links TRBV27 to TRBJ1-1; weak D call: TRBD1 (6 bases). CDR1 is MNHEY and CDR2 is SMNVEV in the germline V gene (reference sequence). The CDR3 has 15 residues. V lost 6 bases and J 5 bases, leaving 19 bases between the germline ends.

This clonotype was seen repeatedly, ten times or more. The rearrangement joins TRBV20-1 to TRBJ1-1; no clear D. The CDR3 is 12 amino acids. The V gene lost 5 bases and the J gene lost 4 bases, with 11 bases spanning the gap. Per the germline V gene, CDR1 is DFQATT and CDR2 is SNEGSKA (reference sequence). The CDR3: CSALPPGTEAFF. In DNA, the CDR3 is TGCAGTGCTCTTCCACCCGGCACTGAAGCTTTCTTT.

This clonotype was seen ten or more times. V gene TRBV6-4 combines with J gene TRBJ1-2; 7 bases match TRBD1. Trimming at V came to 6 bases and at J to 4 bases, leaving 14 bases not matched to a gene. This CDR3 region has 16 residues. Germline CDR1 reads MRHNA; CDR2 reads SNTAGT. The CDR3 loop reads CASSPAATGTAYGYTF. The CDR3 region has the DNA TGTGCCAGCAGCCCCGCCGCAACCGGGACAGCCTATGGCTACACCTTC.

This clonotype turned up a few times. The chain couples TRBV6-1 to TRBJ1-2; possibly TRBD1 for D (5 bases). The V and J ends lost 6 bases and 7 bases respectively, with 12 bases between them. The CDR3 spans 12 residues. In germline, CDR1 is MNHNS, CDR2 SASEGT. DNA of the CDR3: TGTGCCAGCAGCCAGGGAGGGGCTGGCTACACCTTC. Its translation is CASSQGGAGYTF.

The chain carries TRBV11-2 and TRBJ2-7; TRBD2 might be the D (6 bases). Germline V lookup: CDR1 SGHAT, CDR2 FQNNGV. The CDR3 has 16 residues. V was clipped by 9 bases and J by 0 bases, with 21 bases between them. The CDR3 DNA follows: TGTGCCAGTAGCCCCGGGGCGGGGAGTGTCTCCTACGAGCAGTACTTC. This gives the protein CASSPGAGSVSYEQYF.

This clonotype has a count of ten or more. The chain links TRBV11-2 to TRBJ2-7; tentative D call: TRBD1 (5 bases). The V gene's germline CDR1 is SGHAT and CDR2 FQNNGV. Trimming cost V 5 bases and J 2 bases, with 16 bases left between them. The CDR3 spans 15 residues. In DNA, the CDR3 is TGTGCCAGCAGCCTCAACGGACAATTCCCCTACGAGCAGTACTTC. It is translated as CASSLNGQFPYEQYF. Full variable domain (missing parts from reference TRBV11-2 and TRBJ2-7): EAGVAQSPRYKIIEKRQSVAFWCNPISGHATLYWYQQILGQGPKLLIQFQNNGVVDDSQLPKDRFSAERLKGVDSTLKIQPAKLEDSAVYLCASSLNGQFPYEQYFGPGTRLTVT.

V usage is TRBV20-1 and J usage is TRBJ1-5, with D hard to call. The CDR3 has 14 residues. From germline, CDR1 is DFQATT and CDR2 SNEGSKA (reference sequence). Between the trimmed V and J ends, which lost 6 bases and 1 base, there was a span of 13 bases. This CDR3 reads CSARVEGSNQPQHF. In DNA, the CDR3 is TGCAGTGCCCGAGTGGAAGGCAGCAATCAGCCCCAGCATTTT.

This clonotype came up a few times. The chain has TRBV20-1 and TRBJ2-7; 7 bases are shared with TRBD1. The germline V gene encodes CDR1 DFQATT and CDR2 SNEGSKA (reference sequence). CDR3 size: 12 residues. Trimming took 6 bases from V and 1 from J; bases not matched to a gene: 3. CDR3 bases: TGCAGTGCGAAGGGACAGTCCTACGAGCAGTACTTC. Protein sequence: CSAKGQSYEQYF.

This clonotype was seen only a few times. This chain joins TRBV20-1 and TRBJ1-5; D is uncertain. The germline V gene has CDR1 DFQATT and CDR2 SNEGSKA (reference sequence). The CDR3 runs to 15 residues. V was clipped by 3 bases and J by 2 bases, with 14 bases between them. The chain's CDR3 is CSASGQAVGNQPQHF. The CDR3 coding sequence is TGCAGTGCTAGTGGTCAGGCTGTAGGCAATCAGCCCCAGCATTTT.